This passage covers 20 T cell receptor beta chains from one sample sequenced in a study of CXCR3-negative and CXCR3-positive naive CD8 T cells. Study-level results: CXCR3-positive naive cells carried more hydrophobic TRB CDR3s than CXCR3-negative ones.

Which antigens these TCRs recognize remains unknown. UMI labels and 5' RACE were used to prepare the TRB cDNA libraries. Using the 5' RACE reads, TCRdb records one entry per CDR3 protein without DNA. This table lists approximately 89,000 distinct CDR3 sequences. Material: naive CXCR3+ CD8+ T cells from blood. Subset of the sample: CD45RO-CCR7+CD27+CD95- naive CD8+ T cells expressing CXCR3 (TNR3+). The receptors come from a human donor in good health. Some clones in this sample may be carry-over from other donors' samples.

The chain couples TRBV2 to TRBJ2-5. From germline, CDR1 is SNHLY and CDR2 FYNNEI. This CDR3 comprises 14 residues. CDR3 in amino acids: CASSSDLLWETQYF.

CDR3 protein: CASSSIGGPGNEQFF. The rearrangement uses TRBV27 and TRBJ2-1; TCRdb calls TRBD1, which cannot be checked without DNA. This CDR3 has 15 residues. CDR1 MNHEY and CDR2 SMNVEV come from the germline V gene (reference sequence).

The chain has TRBV4-1 and TRBJ2-7; TCRdb selects TRBD1, and the lack of DNA leaves this call unchecked. Germline V CDR1 and CDR2: MGHRA, YSYEKL. The CDR3 runs 14 residues. CDR3 region: CASSPRQGTYEQYF.

The chain employs TRBV7-2 and TRBJ2-7; TCRdb calls TRBD1, which cannot be checked without DNA. The germline V gene has CDR1 SGHTA and CDR2 FQGNSA. The CDR3 runs to 15 residues. The CDR3 spells CASSFEGLGIYEQYF.

CDR3 residues: CASKVGQATYNEQFF. The chain uses TRBV7-2 and TRBJ2-1; TCRdb's D gene call, TRBD1, goes unchecked for lack of DNA. The length of the CDR3 is 15 residues. Germline CDR1 and CDR2: SGHTA and FQGNSA.

CDR3 residues: CASSYKSYNEQFF. The chain couples TRBV6-2 or TRBV6-3 to TRBJ2-1. Per the germline V gene, CDR1 is MNHEY and CDR2 is SVGEGT. The CDR3 extends over 13 amino acids.

The V gene is TRBV6-2 or TRBV6-3, the J gene TRBJ2-5. Per germline, CDR1 MNHEY and CDR2 SVGEGT. The CDR3 is made up of 14 amino acids. The CDR3 loop reads CASSYSTREETQYF.

The chain employs TRBV4-2 and TRBJ2-7; without DNA, the TCRdb call of TRBD1 cannot be checked. CDR3 length equals 16 residues. CDR1 is LGHNA, CDR2 YNFKEQ, per germline. CDR3 residues: CASSQDSGQPFYEQYF.

This chain joins TRBV21-1 and TRBJ2-2; the D gene TCRdb calls, TRBD2, cannot be checked with no DNA. TRBV21-1 is reported as a pseudogene. The CDR3 is 17 residues long. CDR3 protein: CASNPTSGRANTGELFF.

The chain couples TRBV20-1 to TRBJ2-7; TCRdb selects TRBD1, and the lack of DNA leaves this call unchecked. The length of the CDR3 is 13 residues. The germline gives CDR1 DFQATT, CDR2 SNEGSKA (reference sequence). The CDR3 here is CSARAGPPGEQYF.

The J gene is TRBJ2-7, the V gene TRBV28; without DNA, the TCRdb call of TRBD1 cannot be checked. Germline values: CDR1 MDHEN, CDR2 SYDVKM. The CDR3 runs to 16 residues. The CDR3 sequence is CASSFRGGPTSYEQYF.

The chain has TRBV7-2 and TRBJ2-3; TCRdb's D call of TRBD1 is untestable without DNA. This CDR3 contains 14 residues. Germline V gene lookup returns CDR1 SGHTA and CDR2 FQGNSA. The CDR3 protein is CASSLLGGTDTQYF.

The chain carries TRBV29-1 and TRBJ2-3; TCRdb indicates TRBD2, and absent DNA this call remains unverified. CDR1 and CDR2 from the germline V gene are SQVTM and ANQGSEA. The length of the CDR3 is 14 residues. This CDR3 reads CSVEGGRNTDTQYF.

The V call is TRBV20-1, the J call TRBJ2-1. This CDR3 is 13 amino acids long. Germline assignment: CDR1 DFQATT and CDR2 SNEGSKA (reference sequence). CDR3 region: CSARDRLYNEQFF.

This chain joins TRBV27 and TRBJ1-4. Per germline, CDR1 MNHEY and CDR2 SMNVEV (reference sequence). The CDR3 is made up of 11 amino acids. The CDR3 reads CASGEGEKLFF.

The J gene is TRBJ1-2, the V gene TRBV7-9. This CDR3 comprises 12 residues. CDR1 and CDR2 from the germline V gene are SEHNR and FQNEAQ (reference sequence). CDR3 protein: CASSFTAYGYTF.

The chain couples TRBV29-1 to TRBJ1-1. The germline CDR1 and CDR2 sequences are SQVTM and ANQGSEA. CDR3 length: 13 residues. The CDR3: CSVEDLMNTEAFF.

The V gene is TRBV5-1, the J gene TRBJ1-1. Germline lookup yields CDR1 SGHRS and CDR2 YFSETQ. The CDR3 is made up of 11 amino acids. This CDR3 is CASSASGRAFF.

V usage is TRBV13 and J usage is TRBJ2-5. The CDR3 contains 12 residues. CDR1 is PRHDT and CDR2 is FYEKMQ in the germline V gene (reference sequence). CDR3: CASSLEEETQYF. Together with reference TRBV13 and TRBJ2-5, the CDR3 gives the full variable domain: AAGVIQSPRHLIKEKRETATLKCYPIPRHDTVYWYQQGPGQDPQFLISFYEKMQSDKGSIPDRFSAQQFSDYHSELNMSSLELGDSALYFCASSLEEETQYFGPGTRLLVL.

This chain connects TRBV11-2 to TRBJ2-2. Germline V gives CDR1 SGHAT, CDR2 FQNNGV. There are 13 residues in the CDR3. The CDR3 is CASSLVLTGELFF.